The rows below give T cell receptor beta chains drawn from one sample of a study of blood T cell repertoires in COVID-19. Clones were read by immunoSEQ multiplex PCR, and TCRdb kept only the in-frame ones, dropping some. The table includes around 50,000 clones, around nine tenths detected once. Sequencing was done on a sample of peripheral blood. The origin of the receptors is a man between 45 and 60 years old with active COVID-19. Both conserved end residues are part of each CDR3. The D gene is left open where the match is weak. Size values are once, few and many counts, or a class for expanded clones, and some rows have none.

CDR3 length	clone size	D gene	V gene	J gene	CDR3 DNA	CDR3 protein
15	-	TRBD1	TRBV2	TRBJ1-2	TGTGCCAGCAGTGACCACGGGACAGGGGTAAAGGGCTACACCTTC	CASSDHGTGVKGYTF
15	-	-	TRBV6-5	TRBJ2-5	TGTGCCAGCAGTTACTCGACGGGAGGGGGCGAGACCCAGTACTTC	CASSYSTGGGETQYF
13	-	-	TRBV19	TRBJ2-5	TGTGCCAGTACTCCCTCAGGGGCGCAGACCCAGTACTTC	CASTPSGAQTQYF
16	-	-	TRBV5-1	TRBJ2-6	TGCGCCAGCAGCGCTACAGTGTCCTCTGGGGCCAACGTCCTGACTTTC	CASSATVSSGANVLTF
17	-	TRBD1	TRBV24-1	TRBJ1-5	TGTGCCACCGCAGGGACAGGGGGTTCGGCGAGCAATCAGCCCCAGCATTTT	CATAGTGGSASNQPQHF
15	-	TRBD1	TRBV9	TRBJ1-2	TGTGCCAGCAGCCCCGGACAGGGGGAGGCCTATGGCTACACCTTC	CASSPGQGEAYGYTF
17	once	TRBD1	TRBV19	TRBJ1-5	TGTGCCAGTAGTCCTCCGACAGGGGTTTGGTCGAATCAGCCCCAGCATTTT	CASSPPTGVWSNQPQHF
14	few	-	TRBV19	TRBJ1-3	TGTGCCAGTAGTATCGACAGCTCTGGAAACACCATATATTTT	CASSIDSSGNTIYF
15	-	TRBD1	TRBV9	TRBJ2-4	TGTGCCAGCAGCCCTAGCCCCACAGGGGAGAGCATTCAGTACTTC	CASSPSPTGESIQYF
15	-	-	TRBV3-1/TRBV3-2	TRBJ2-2	TGTGCCAGCAGCCCATATCTAGCAAGTAACGGGGAGCTGTTTTTT	CASSPYLASNGELFF
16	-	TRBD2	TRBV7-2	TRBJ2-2	TGTGCCAGCAGGGAAACTAGCGGGGGAGACACCGGGGAGCTGTTTTTT	CASRETSGGDTGELFF
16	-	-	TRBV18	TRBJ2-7	TGTGCCAGCTCACCTTTCCCCATTTTGGGGAGTTACGAGCAGTACTTC	CASSPFPILGSYEQYF
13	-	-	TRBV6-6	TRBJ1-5	TGTGCCAGCCTCGACAGGAACAATCAGCCCCAGCATTTT	CASLDRNNQPQHF
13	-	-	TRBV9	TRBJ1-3	TGTGCCAGCAGCGCCTTCTCTGGAAACACCATATATTTT	CASSAFSGNTIYF
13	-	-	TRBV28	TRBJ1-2	TGTGCCAGCAGGGCGGGAGCGTCCCGGAGCTACACCTTC	CASRAGASRSYTF
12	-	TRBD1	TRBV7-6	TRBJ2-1	TGTGCCAGCAGCCCGGACAGGAATGAGCAGTTCTTC	CASSPDRNEQFF
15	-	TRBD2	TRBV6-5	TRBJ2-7	TGTGCCAGCAGTCGACTAGCGGGGGATTCCTACGAGCAGTACTTC	CASSRLAGDSYEQYF
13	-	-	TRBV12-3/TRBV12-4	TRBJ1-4	TGTGCCAGCAGGCCTGACGGGGGTGAAAAACTGTTTTTT	CASRPDGGEKLFF
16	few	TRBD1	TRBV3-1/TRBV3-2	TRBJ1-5	TGTGCCAGCAGCCAGATACAGGGGGGCCCCAATCAGCCCCAGCATTTT	CASSQIQGGPNQPQHF
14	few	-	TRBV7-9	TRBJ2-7	TGTGCCAGCAGCCCCTCAGAAGGGGTCTACGAGCAGTACTTC	CASSPSEGVYEQYF
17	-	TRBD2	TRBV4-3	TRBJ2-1	TGCGCCAGCAGCCAAGATCGGGCTAGCGGGAGTCGACATGAGCAGTTCTTC	CASSQDRASGSRHEQFF
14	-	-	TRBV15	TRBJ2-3	TGTGCCACCAGCCCCGGGGGTTCAGCAGATACGCAGTATTTT	CATSPGGSADTQYF
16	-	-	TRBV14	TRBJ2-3	TGTGCCAGCAGTGGGCTAGCCCAGCCTTTTGGTGATACGCAGTATTTT	CASSGLAQPFGDTQYF
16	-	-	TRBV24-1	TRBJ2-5	TGTGCCACCAGTGATTTGCGGTTTGCGGGTGAAGAGACCCAGTACTTC	CATSDLRFAGEETQYF
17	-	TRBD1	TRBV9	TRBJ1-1	TGTGCCAGCAGCGTAGAGAGAGACAGGGCGTTGAACACTGAAGCTTTCTTT	CASSVERDRALNTEAFF
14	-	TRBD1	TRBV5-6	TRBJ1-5	TGTGCCAGCAGAAGGACAGGGGGCGATCAGCCCCAGCATTTT	CASRRTGGDQPQHF